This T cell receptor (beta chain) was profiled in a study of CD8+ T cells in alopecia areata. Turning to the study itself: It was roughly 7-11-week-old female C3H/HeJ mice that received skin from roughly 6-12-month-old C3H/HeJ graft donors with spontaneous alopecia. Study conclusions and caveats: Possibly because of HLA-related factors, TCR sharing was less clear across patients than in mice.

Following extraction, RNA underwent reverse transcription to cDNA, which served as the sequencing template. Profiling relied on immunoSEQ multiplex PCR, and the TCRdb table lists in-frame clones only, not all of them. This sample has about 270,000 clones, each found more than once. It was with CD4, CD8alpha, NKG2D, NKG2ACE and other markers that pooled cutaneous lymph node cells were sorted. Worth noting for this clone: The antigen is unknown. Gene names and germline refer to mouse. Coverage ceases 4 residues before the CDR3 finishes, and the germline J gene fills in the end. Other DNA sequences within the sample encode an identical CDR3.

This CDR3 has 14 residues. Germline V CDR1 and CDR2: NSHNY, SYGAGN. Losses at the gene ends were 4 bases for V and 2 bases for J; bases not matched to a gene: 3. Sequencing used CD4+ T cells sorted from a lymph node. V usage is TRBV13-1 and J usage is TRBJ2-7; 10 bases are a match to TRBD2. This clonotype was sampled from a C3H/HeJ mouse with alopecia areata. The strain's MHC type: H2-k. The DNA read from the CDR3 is TGTGCCAGCAGTCTGGGACTGGGGACCTAT. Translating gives CASSLGLGTY. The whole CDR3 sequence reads CASSLGLGTYEQYF.